This T cell receptor beta chain was documented in a study of T cells in Graves' hyperthyroidism and ophthalmopathy. The CDR3 totals 10 residues. Using RNA transcripts as the source, TCR beta CDR3 regions were amplified. A set of HTBI primers served as the primers for a first-round RT-PCR of the TCR CDR3. Using its own MiXCR run on the multiplex PCR reads, TCRdb lists one record per CDR3 protein. The sample holds over 650,000 distinct CDR3 sequences, over 40% seen once. Orbital computed tomography and thyroid ultrasound, together with serum TRAb and thyroxine and clinical symptoms, were used for diagnoses.

The sequenced material came from peripheral blood or thyroid tissue (not recorded which). The chain employs TRBV12-3 or TRBV12-4 and TRBJ2-7; D might be TRBD1 (6 bases). The receptor's source is an adult man with Graves' disease, either hyperthyroidism or ophthalmopathy (not recorded which). CDR3 nucleotide sequence: TGTGCTAGTACCAGGGGCGAGCAGTACTTC. It translates to CASTRGEQYF.